This T cell receptor beta chain came from a study of T cells after yellow fever vaccination (dated by TCRdb to between 2018 and 2020). About the investigation overall: The SMART-Seq v4 Ultra Low Input RNA kit was used to prepare libraries from fractions with low cell numbers. To follow T-cell clones before and after primary and booster YFV17D yellow fever vaccination, bulk TCR alpha and beta repertoires were sequenced over time. The cohort comprised two healthy male donors, one aged 18 to 29 and one aged 30 to 39 years. Blood samples were taken at several timepoints before and after primary and secondary immunization, and bulk PBMC replicates and cell subsets were isolated. Study-level results and caveats: Most clones expanded after primary vaccination were re-detected after the booster (almost 97% of CD4 and around 86% of CD8), suggesting broad memory maintenance. A small share of clonotypes was detected in both CD4 and CD8 compartments, with the overlap likely arising from convergent recombination. Compared with the primary T-cell response, the secondary T-cell response was weaker but faster, peaking on day 5 rather than day 15. Computational filtering was needed because FACS-sorted repertoires could contain abundant contaminating clonotypes from the bulk population. Because the study included only two donors, the extent to which the findings can be generalized is limited.

The sequencer listed for this sample is Illumina NovaSeq 6000. TCR cDNA was synthesized by 5'RACE template switching, through which a universal primer site and unique molecular identifiers were introduced. cDNA synthesis was primed from both the TCR alpha and TCR beta constant segments. Libraries were amplified in two PCR steps, with sample barcodes and sequencing adapters added in the second step. Sequencing of libraries was performed on Illumina HiSeq 2500 (2x100 bp) or NovaSeq (2x150 bp). In the authors' own workflow: MIGEC was used to demultiplex reads and collapse the reads into UMI consensus sequences, and MiXCR was used for V(D)J alignment. Clonotypes responding to the vaccine were identified with edgeR on replicate PBMC samples, with the criteria of FDR below 0.01 and a log2 fold change above 5 up to day 15. CD4 or CD8 identity was assigned to each bulk clonotype according to whether the clonotype was present at higher abundance in the sequenced CD4 repertoire or the sequenced CD8 repertoire. TCRdb cleaned the public reads at Q25 with fastp, built clones with MiXCR and kept in-frame beta chains. Duplicate CDR3 protein sequences are folded into a single record with the most common DNA and genes. These V and J calls derive from TCRdb rather than the authors' analysis. This sample lists about 120,000 distinct CDR3 sequences; about 8.8% were detected once. The ten top clones hold 30% to 50% of the sample.

The treatment or condition label of this sample denotes: live attenuated yellow fever vaccine strain. PBMCs were isolated from peripheral blood using a standard Ficoll-Paque protocol. Dynabeads CD4 and CD8 positive selection kits were used to isolate CD4 and CD8 T-cell fractions. TriZol was used to extract RNA from bulk PBMCs, CD4 and CD8 fractions, and dextramer-positive and dextramer-negative fractions. For this clonotype: Its antigen is unknown. No base quality information exists; no much larger clone differs at one position.

CDR3 length: 16 amino acids, cysteine to phenylalanine. The retained sequence is limited to the CDR3, 48 bases, with the frame set at the first base. V is cut by 8 bases and J by 8 bases, and the space between the germline ends is 25 bases. Sequences SEHNR (CDR1) and FQNEAQ (CDR2) are obtained from the germline V gene (reference sequence). This sequence uses TRBV7-9 and TRBJ2-1, with TRBD2 perhaps the D gene, on 6 matching bases. The source is a man aged 18 to 29 who received the YFV17D yellow fever vaccine. The sample in question was CD8+ T cells sorted from PBMCs, obtained on the day of the yellow fever booster vaccination. The nucleotide sequence reads TGTGCCAGCCGCACAATGGGCAGTCCGGGGGTCGATGAGCAGTTCTTC. The encoded protein is CASRTMGSPGVDEQFF.